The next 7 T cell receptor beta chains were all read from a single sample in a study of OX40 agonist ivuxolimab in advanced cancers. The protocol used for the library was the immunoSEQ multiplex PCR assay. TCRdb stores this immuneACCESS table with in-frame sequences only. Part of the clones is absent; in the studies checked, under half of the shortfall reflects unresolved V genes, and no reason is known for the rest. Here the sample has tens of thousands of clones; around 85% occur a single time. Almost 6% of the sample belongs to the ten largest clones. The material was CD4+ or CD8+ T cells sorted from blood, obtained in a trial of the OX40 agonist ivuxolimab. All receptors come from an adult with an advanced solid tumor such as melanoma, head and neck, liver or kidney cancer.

CDR3 residues: CASSLARGGGPGQPQHF. CDR3 in DNA: TGTGCCAGCAGCTTAGCGCGGGGAGGGGGCCCGGGACAGCCCCAGCATTTT. This chain joins TRBV7-8 and TRBJ1-5, with 7 bases that match TRBD1. The CDR3 length is 17 residues. Germline trimming cut 0 bases from V and 7 bases from J; bases unmatched to any gene: 12. The germline CDR1 and CDR2 sequences are SGHVS and FQNEAQ.

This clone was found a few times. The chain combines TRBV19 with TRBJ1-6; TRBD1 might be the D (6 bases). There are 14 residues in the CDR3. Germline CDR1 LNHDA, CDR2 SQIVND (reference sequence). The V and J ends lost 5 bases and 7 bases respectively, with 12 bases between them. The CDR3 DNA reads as TGTGCCAGTAGTTGGGACACTACAAATTCACCCCTCCACTTT. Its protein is CASSWDTTNSPLHF. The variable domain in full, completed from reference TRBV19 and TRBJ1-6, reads DGGITQSPKYLFRKEGQNVTLSCEQNLNHDAMYWYRQDPGQGLRLIYYSQIVNDFQKGDIAEGYSVSREKKESFPLTVTSAQKNPTAFYLCASSWDTTNSPLHFGNGTRLTVT.

CDR3 nucleotide sequence: TGTGCCAGCAGTTACCTCCCCGACAGGGTCAATCAGCCCCAGCATTTT. This sequence encodes CASSYLPDRVNQPQHF. The V gene is TRBV6-5, the J gene TRBJ1-5, with 7 bases lining up with TRBD1. V trimming: 2 bases; J trimming: 3 bases; junction bases outside the gene matches: 7. The length of the CDR3 is 16 residues. Germline V gene lookup returns CDR1 MNHEY and CDR2 SVGAGI.

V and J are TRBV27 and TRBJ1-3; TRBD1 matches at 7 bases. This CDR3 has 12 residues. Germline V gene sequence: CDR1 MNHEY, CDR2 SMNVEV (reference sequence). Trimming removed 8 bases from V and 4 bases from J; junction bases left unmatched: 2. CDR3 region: CASGTVGNTIYF. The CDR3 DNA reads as TGTGCCAGCGGGACAGTAGGAAACACCATATATTTT.

This chain's CDR3 is CASGPEDTQYF. Here the CDR3 DNA reads TGCGCCAGCGGCCCAGAAGATACGCAGTATTTT. The chain links TRBV5-1 to TRBJ2-3, with D uncertain. The CDR3 length is 11 residues. V lost 7 bases and J lost 5, with 8 bases in between. Germline CDR1 is SGHRS and CDR2 is YFSETQ.

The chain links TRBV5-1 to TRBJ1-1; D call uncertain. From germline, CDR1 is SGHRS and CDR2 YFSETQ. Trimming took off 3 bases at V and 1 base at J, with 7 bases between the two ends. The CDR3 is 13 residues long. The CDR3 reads CASSSGTNTEAFF. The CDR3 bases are TGCGCCAGCAGCTCGGGTACGAACACTGAAGCTTTCTTT. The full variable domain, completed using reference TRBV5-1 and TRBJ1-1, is KAGVTQTPRYLIKTRGQQVTLSCSPISGHRSVSWYQQTPGQGLQFLFEYFSETQRNKGNFPGRFSGRQFSNSRSEMNVSTLELGDSALYLCASSSGTNTEAFFGQGTRLTVV.

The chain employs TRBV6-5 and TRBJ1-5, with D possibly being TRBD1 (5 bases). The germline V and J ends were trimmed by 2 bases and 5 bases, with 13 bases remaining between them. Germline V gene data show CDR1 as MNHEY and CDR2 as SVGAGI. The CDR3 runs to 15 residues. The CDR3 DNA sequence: TGTGCCAGCAGTTACGTGCGGGGGGAGGATCAGCCCCAGCATTTT. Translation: CASSYVRGEDQPQHF.